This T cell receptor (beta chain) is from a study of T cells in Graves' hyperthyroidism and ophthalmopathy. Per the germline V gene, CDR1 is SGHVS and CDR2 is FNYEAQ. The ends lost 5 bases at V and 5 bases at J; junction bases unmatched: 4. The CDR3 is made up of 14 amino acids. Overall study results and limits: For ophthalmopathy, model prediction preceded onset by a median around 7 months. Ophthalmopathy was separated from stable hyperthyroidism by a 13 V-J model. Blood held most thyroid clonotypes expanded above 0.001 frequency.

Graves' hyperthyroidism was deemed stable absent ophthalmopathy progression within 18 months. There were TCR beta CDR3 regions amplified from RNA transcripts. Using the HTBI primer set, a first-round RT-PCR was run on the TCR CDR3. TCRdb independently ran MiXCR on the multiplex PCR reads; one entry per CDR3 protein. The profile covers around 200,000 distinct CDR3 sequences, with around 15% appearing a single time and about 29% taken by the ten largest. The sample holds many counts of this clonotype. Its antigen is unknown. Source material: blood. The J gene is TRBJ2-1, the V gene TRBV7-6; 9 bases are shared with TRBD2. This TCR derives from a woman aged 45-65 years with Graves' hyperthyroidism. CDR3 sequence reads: CASSPSGAHNEQFF. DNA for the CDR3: TGTGCCAGCAGCCCTAGCGGGGCTCACAATGAGCAGTTCTTC.